This paragraph reports one T cell receptor beta chain. Its specificity is not known. None of the donors, who were healthy HIV-negative adults, had recently had acute infections or vaccinations. Naive CD4+ cells were CD45RA-selected; the remaining cells were memory. The source of the sample is a study of shared clonotypes between healthy human individuals. About the study: Each donor contributed plates that comprised three CD4 naive, three CD4 memory, two CD8 naive and one CD8 memory. Findings and limits, study-wide: On the whole, naive subsets had larger estimated richness than memory subsets had.

Using immunoSEQ multiplex PCR, the repertoire was profiled, and TCRdb retains in-frame clones only, with some absent. The sample carries about 990,000 clones, 75% to 80% recorded once. V lost 0 bases and J lost 1, with 7 bases in between. The CDR3 spans 15 residues. Germline CDR1 reads MGHRA; CDR2 reads YSYEKL. This rearrangement joins TRBV4-1 to TRBJ1-3, with unresolved D. The sample taken for sequencing was memory CD4+ T cells from PBMCs. The subset: CD45RA-negative fraction. This TCR was sampled from a man in his late teens or twenties in good health. Some clones in this sample may be carry-over from other donors' samples. The CDR3 coding sequence is TGCGCCAGCAGCCAAGATCCGGGTTCTGGAAACACCATATATTTT. This encodes CASSQDPGSGNTIYF.